What follows are 22 T cell receptor beta chains derived from one specimen sequenced in a study of shared clonotypes between healthy human individuals. The repertoire was sequenced with immunoSEQ multiplex PCR; TCRdb's copy has only in-frame clones and lacks some. The table has millions of clones, 85% to 95% seen once. Material: naive CD4+ T cells from PBMCs. Indicated subset: CD45RA+ positively selected. These receptors were collected from a man between 18 and 35 years old in good health. Some clones in this sample may be carry-over from other donors' samples.

This chain links TRBV7-2 with TRBJ2-7, with D tentatively TRBD2 (5 bases). The V and J ends lost 6 bases and 3 bases respectively, with 9 bases between them. This CDR3 has 12 amino acids. Germline assignment: CDR1 SGHTA and CDR2 FQGNSA. The CDR3 is CASSKRDYEQYF. The CDR3 nucleotides read TGTGCCAGCAGTAAACGGGACTACGAGCAGTACTTC.

Note on this clone: The same CDR3 is also encoded by other DNA sequences in this sample. The chain links TRBV7-2 to TRBJ2-5; D is possibly TRBD1 (5 bases). CDR1 and CDR2 from the germline V gene are SGHTA and FQGNSA. V was shortened by 3 bases and J by 5 bases, with 10 bases between the two germline ends. The CDR3 is 13 amino acids. CDR3 DNA sequence: TGTGCCAGCAGCTTGGGGCTGGGGGAGACCCAGTACTTC. Translating it yields CASSLGLGETQYF.

The V call is TRBV29-1, the J call TRBJ2-1; 8 bases agree with TRBD1. Looked up from germline, CDR1 is SQVTM and CDR2 is ANQGSEA. The CDR3 is made up of 15 amino acids. The V gene end was trimmed by 4 bases and the J gene end by 7 bases; junction bases not matched to a gene: 12. The CDR3: CSVGELQGALNEQFF. In nucleotides, the CDR3 is TGCAGCGTTGGGGAACTCCAGGGGGCCCTTAATGAGCAGTTCTTC.

This rearrangement joins TRBV28 to TRBJ1-2, with unresolved D. This CDR3 spans 13 amino acids. Germline V gene lookup returns CDR1 MDHEN and CDR2 SYDVKM. V was pared by 7 bases and J by 2 bases, with 11 bases between. CDR3 sequence: CASNLRGNYGYTF. DNA for the CDR3: TGTGCCAGCAACCTCAGAGGCAACTATGGCTACACCTTC.

V gene TRBV7-9 combines with J gene TRBJ1-2, with D unclear. The CDR3 is made up of 15 amino acids. Trimming pared 1 base from V and 0 bases from J, leaving 9 bases between. Germline CDR1 SEHNR, CDR2 FQNEAQ (reference sequence). The CDR3 bases are TGTGCCAGCAGCTTAGGTGGGCGGACTAACTATGGCTACACCTTC. This codes for CASSLGGRTNYGYTF.

The J gene is TRBJ1-1, the V gene TRBV19; 8 bases are shared with TRBD1. The junction had 9 bases not matched to a gene; V was cut back by 4 bases and J by 8 bases. The V gene's germline CDR1 is LNHDA and CDR2 SQIVND (reference sequence). This CDR3 has 14 amino acids. CDR3: CASSTSLTGAEAFF. Here the CDR3 DNA reads TGTGCCAGTAGTACCTCCCTGACAGGGGCCGAAGCTTTCTTT.

The rearrangement links TRBV5-5 to TRBJ2-3; TRBD1 matches at 11 bases. Germline loops: CDR1 SGHKS, CDR2 YYEKEE (reference sequence). Trimming removed 4 bases from V and 0 bases from J; junction bases left unmatched: 4. CDR3 length: 16 residues. CDR3 DNA: TGTGCCAGCAGCCAGGGGGACAGGGGGAGCACAGATACGCAGTATTTT. Translation: CASSQGDRGSTDTQYF. The variable domain in full, completed from reference TRBV5-5 and TRBJ2-3, reads DAGVTQSPTHLIKTRGQQVTLRCSPISGHKSVSWYQQVLGQGPQFIFQYYEKEERGRGNFPDRFSARQFPNYSSELNVNALLLGDSALYLCASSQGDRGSTDTQYFGPGTRLTVL.

The V and J genes are TRBV2 and TRBJ2-3, with 7 bases matching TRBD2. The CDR3 runs 14 residues. Unmatched junction bases numbered 9, after V lost 6 bases and J lost 6 bases. The germline V gene encodes CDR1 SNHLY and CDR2 FYNNEI. CDR3 nucleotides: TGTGCCAGCAGAGCGGCTAGCGGTGGCGATACGCAGTATTTT. Amino acids: CASRAASGGDTQYF.

The V call is TRBV19, the J call TRBJ2-1, with 8 bases that match TRBD1. The CDR3 is made up of 15 amino acids. Germline loops: CDR1 LNHDA, CDR2 SQIVND (reference sequence). Trimming cost V 3 bases and J 5 bases; bases outside gene matches: 6. In DNA form, the CDR3 reads TGTGCCAGTAGTATGGACAGGGCTGTAAACAATGAGCAGTTCTTC. Protein: CASSMDRAVNNEQFF.

V usage is TRBV28 and J usage is TRBJ2-7; D might be TRBD1 (6 bases). Germline lookup yields CDR1 MDHEN and CDR2 SYDVKM. The ends were cut back, 6 bases at V and 2 bases at J, with 17 bases in the middle. The length of the CDR3 is 15 residues. The CDR3 DNA follows: TGTGCCAGCAGCAAGGGACACCTTGGGGCCTACGAGCAGTACTTC. The encoded protein is CASSKGHLGAYEQYF.

The chain carries TRBV11-2 and TRBJ2-7, with D maybe TRBD1 (5 bases). The CDR3 runs 14 residues. Germline CDR1 is SGHAT and CDR2 is FQNNGV. Trimming took off 3 bases at V and 0 bases at J, with 9 bases between the two ends. CDR3 DNA: TGTGCCAGCAGCTTTAAGGGGTACTCCTACGAGCAGTACTTC. This sequence encodes CASSFKGYSYEQYF.

The V gene is TRBV2, the J gene TRBJ1-1; 9 positions match TRBD1. The CDR3 length is 14 residues. J lost 5 bases, V lost 6 bases, and 7 bases had no gene match. CDR1 is SNHLY and CDR2 is FYNNEI in the germline V gene. CDR3 region: CASRRDRVSTEAFF. In nucleotides, the CDR3 is TGTGCCAGCAGAAGGGACAGGGTATCAACTGAAGCTTTCTTT.

A word on this clone: In the same sample, other DNA sequences code for this CDR3. The chain recombines TRBV9 with TRBJ1-5; D call uncertain. Germline lookup yields CDR1 SGDLS and CDR2 YYNGEE. V lost 0 bases and J lost 3, with 4 bases in between. The CDR3 is made up of 13 amino acids. The CDR3 protein is CASSVDTNQPQHF. In nucleotides, the CDR3 is TGTGCCAGCAGCGTAGATACCAATCAGCCCCAGCATTTT.

The chain is built from TRBV6-5 and TRBJ2-2; D gene uncertain. The CDR3 loop spans 13 amino acids. Looked up from germline, CDR1 is MNHEY and CDR2 is SVGAGI. V was trimmed by 3 bases and J by 5 bases, leaving 7 bases between them. CDR3 sequence reads: CASSYLRTGELFF. In nucleotides, the CDR3 is TGTGCCAGCAGTTATCTCAGGACCGGGGAGCTGTTTTTT.

The CDR3 DNA reads TGTGCCAGCAGTGAATTTGAGGGGCAGGGGGGAACATATGGCTACACCTTC. Protein sequence: CASSEFEGQGGTYGYTF. V and J are TRBV25-1 and TRBJ1-2; TRBD1 matches at 7 bases. Per the germline V gene, CDR1 is MGHDK and CDR2 is SYGVNS. V lost 1 base and J lost 5; bases outside the gene matches: 13. The CDR3 sequence is 17 residues long.

A single count supports this clone. At the DNA level, this CDR3 is encoded by other sequences in the same sample as well. The chain employs TRBV5-1 and TRBJ2-1, with TRBD2 as a possible D gene (6 bases). V was pared by 4 bases and J by 3 bases, with 8 bases between. The CDR3 runs to 13 residues. The germline V gene has CDR1 SGHRS and CDR2 YFSETQ. The CDR3 DNA is TGCGCCAGCAGCCTGGGGGGCTACAATGAGCAGTTCTTC. It yields the protein CASSLGGYNEQFF. The full variable domain, in which reference TRBV5-1 and TRBJ2-1 provide the parts outside the CDR3, is KAGVTQTPRYLIKTRGQQVTLSCSPISGHRSVSWYQQTPGQGLQFLFEYFSETQRNKGNFPGRFSGRQFSNSRSEMNVSTLELGDSALYLCASSLGGYNEQFFGPGTRLTVL.

With regard to this clone: An end of the junction does not agree with germline; a read error may underlie this. The chain joins TRBV19 to TRBJ1-1; D is unresolved. This CDR3 has 13 amino acids. Germline V CDR1 and CDR2: LNHDA, SQIVND (reference sequence). As DNA, the CDR3 is TGTGCCAGTAGTCTAGAGTTGAACACTGAAGCTTTCTTT. This translates into CASSLELNTEAFF. The full variable domain, rest sourced from reference TRBV19 and TRBJ1-1, is DGGITQSPKYLFRKEGQNVTLSCEQNLNHDAMYWYRQDPGQGLRLIYYSQIVNDFQKGDIAEGYSVSREKKESFPLTVTSAQKNPTAFYLCASSLELNTEAFFGQGTRLTVV.

V is TRBV5-1 and J is TRBJ2-5; tentative D call: TRBD2 (6 bases). Germline CDR1 SGHRS, CDR2 YFSETQ. This CDR3 contains 16 residues. The V and J ends lost 3 bases and 3 bases respectively, with 18 bases between them. The chain's CDR3 is CASSSRGGTGKETQYF. CDR3 DNA sequence: TGCGCCAGCAGCTCGCGTGGGGGGACGGGCAAAGAGACCCAGTACTTC.

The chain couples TRBV6-1 to TRBJ2-3, with TRBD2 identical over 7 bases. CDR1 is MNHNS and CDR2 is SASEGT in the germline V gene. V was clipped by 8 bases and J by 3 bases; unmatched bases: 8. The CDR3 contains 14 residues. DNA for the CDR3: TGTGCCAGCTGGGGGGGATTGTGGACAGATACGCAGTATTTT. Translation: CASWGGLWTDTQYF.

The chain combines TRBV11-2 with TRBJ2-7; 13 nucleotides line up with TRBD2. The CDR3 runs to 15 residues. CDR1 and CDR2 from the germline V gene are SGHAT and FQNNGV. Trimming took 3 bases from V and 4 from J; bases not matched to a gene: 3. This CDR3 is CASSFGLAGEYEQYF. The CDR3 nucleotides read TGTGCCAGCAGCTTCGGACTAGCGGGAGAATACGAGCAGTACTTC.

The rearrangement uses TRBV28 and TRBJ2-1; 11 bases are a match to TRBD2. The CDR3 runs 15 residues. With 7 bases clipped from V and 1 base from J, the junction kept 3 bases outside the gene matches. Germline CDR1 reads MDHEN; CDR2 reads SYDVKM. CDR3 sequence reads: CASTASGGSYNEQFF. The CDR3 coding sequence is TGTGCCAGCACGGCTAGCGGGGGGTCCTACAATGAGCAGTTCTTC.

This chain uses TRBV6-1 with TRBJ1-1, with D unclear. CDR3 length equals 15 residues. Per the germline V gene, CDR1 is MNHNS and CDR2 is SASEGT. V was cut by 6 bases and J by 1 base, with 15 bases left in between. In nucleotides, the CDR3 is TGTGCCAGCAGGGAAAGAGAGGGCTCGAACACTGAAGCTTTCTTT. Its translation: CASREREGSNTEAFF.